Shown below are 24 T cell receptor beta chains from a single sample sequenced in a study of blood T cell repertoires in COVID-19 (dated by TCRdb to 2019 to 2021). The library was made by the immunoSEQ multiplex PCR assay. Drawn from immuneACCESS, this table holds only the in-frame rearrangements with V and J called that TCRdb kept. Clones are partly lost; checked studies trace under half to an unresolved V gene and leave the rest unexplained. The sample contains about 160,000 clones, roughly 90% of them found a single time. The ten largest clonotypes hold around 7% of the sample. The sequenced sample was PBMCs or T cells enriched from blood (not recorded which). The source is a woman in her 50s who had recovered from COVID-19.

The rearrangement uses TRBV18 and TRBJ1-1; 8 bases are a match to TRBD1. CDR1 and CDR2 from the germline V gene are KGHSH and LQKENI. V lost 2 bases to trimming and J lost 5 bases; unmatched junction nucleotides: 10. This CDR3 spans 16 amino acids. The CDR3 region is CASSPKGDRPWTEAFF. The CDR3 DNA is TGTGCCAGCTCACCAAAGGGGGACAGGCCGTGGACTGAAGCTTTCTTT. Full variable domain (missing parts from reference TRBV18 and TRBJ1-1): NAGVMQNPRHLVRRRGQEARLRCSPMKGHSHVYWYRQLPEEGLKFMVYLQKENIIDESGMPKERFSAEFPKEGPSILRIQQVVRGDSAAYFCASSPKGDRPWTEAFFGQGTRLTVV.

The chain uses TRBV19 and TRBJ1-5; 7 bases are a match to TRBD1. Germline loops: CDR1 LNHDA, CDR2 SQIVND (reference sequence). The CDR3 consists of 16 residues. With 6 bases clipped from V and 4 bases from J, the junction kept 12 bases outside the gene matches. This CDR3 reads CASSAPQQGRNQPQHF. In DNA, the CDR3 is TGTGCCAGTAGCGCCCCCCAACAGGGGAGGAATCAGCCCCAGCATTTT. Drawing the rest from reference TRBV19 and TRBJ1-5, the complete variable domain is DGGITQSPKYLFRKEGQNVTLSCEQNLNHDAMYWYRQDPGQGLRLIYYSQIVNDFQKGDIAEGYSVSREKKESFPLTVTSAQKNPTAFYLCASSAPQQGRNQPQHFGDGTRLSIL.

The chain combines TRBV30 with TRBJ1-5; TRBD1 matches at 7 bases. The V gene end was trimmed by 2 bases and the J gene end by 0 bases; junction bases not matched to a gene: 10. CDR3 length: 17 residues. CDR1 is GTSNPN, CDR2 SVGIG, per germline (reference sequence). The DNA of the CDR3 is TGTGCCTGGAGTATGGGACAGCTCGCTTATAGCAATCAGCCCCAGCATTTT. Residues: CAWSMGQLAYSNQPQHF.

The rearrangement joins TRBV20-1 to TRBJ2-2; unclear D gene. V lost 4 bases, J lost 4 bases, and 4 bases lay in between. Germline V lookup: CDR1 DFQATT, CDR2 SNEGSKA (reference sequence). The CDR3 loop spans 11 amino acids. As DNA, the CDR3 is TGCAGTGCTACAATCACCGGGGAGCTGTTTTTT. It specifies CSATITGELFF.

The V and J genes are TRBV5-6 and TRBJ2-2; TRBD2 matches at 8 bases. CDR1 SGHDT and CDR2 YYEEEE come from the germline V gene. The length of the CDR3 is 18 residues. Trimming cost V 3 bases and J 2 bases; bases outside gene matches: 12. The CDR3 protein is CASSWRGDPGSNTGELFF. Here the CDR3 DNA reads TGTGCCAGCAGCTGGCGGGGGGACCCCGGATCAAACACCGGGGAGCTGTTTTTT.

The chain joins TRBV7-3 to TRBJ1-6, with 7 bases identical to TRBD1. CDR1 and CDR2 (germline): SGHTA, FQGTGA. Germline trimming cut 0 bases from V and 5 bases from J; bases unmatched to any gene: 4. The CDR3 is made up of 16 amino acids. CDR3 sequence reads: CASSLTTGLDNSPLHF. DNA for the CDR3: TGTGCCAGCAGCTTAACGACAGGGTTGGATAATTCACCCCTCCACTTT. Together with reference TRBV7-3 and TRBJ1-6, the CDR3 gives the full variable domain: GAGVSQTPSNKVTEKGKYVELRCDPISGHTALYWYRQSLGQGPEFLIYFQGTGAADDSGLPNDRFFAVRPEGSVSTLKIQRTERGDSAVYLCASSLTTGLDNSPLHFGNGTRLTVT.

V usage is TRBV3-1 (or the pseudogene TRBV3-2) and J usage is TRBJ2-3; a weak D match, TRBD2 (6 bases). The germline V gene has CDR1 LGHDT and CDR2 YNNKEL (reference sequence). V dropped 1 base and J dropped 2 bases, with 10 bases sitting between them. The CDR3 is 15 amino acids. CDR3 residues: CASSQGAGTTDTQYF. The DNA of the CDR3 is TGTGCCAGCAGCCAAGGGGCGGGGACCACAGATACGCAGTATTTT.

The chain employs TRBV11-3 and TRBJ2-1, with TRBD1 as a possible D gene (6 bases). This CDR3 is 15 amino acids long. The V and J ends lost 3 bases and 0 bases respectively, with 9 bases between them. Germline CDR1 SGHNT, CDR2 YENEEA. CDR3 coding DNA: TGTGCCAGCAGCTTTGGGACAAACTCCTACAATGAGCAGTTCTTC. It translates to CASSFGTNSYNEQFF.

The sample holds one count of this clone. This sequence joins TRBV7-2 and TRBJ2-1, with TRBD2 identical over 10 bases. CDR1 is SGHTA, CDR2 FQGNSA, per germline. V lost 1 base to trimming and J lost 0 bases; unmatched junction nucleotides: 6. The CDR3 length is 18 residues. The CDR3 DNA follows: TGTGCCAGCAGCTTAGTGTTTAGCGGGGGGAGCTCCTACAATGAGCAGTTCTTC. This gives the protein CASSLVFSGGSSYNEQFF. Filled out from reference TRBV7-2 and TRBJ2-1, the complete variable domain reads GAGVSQSPSNKVTEKGKDVELRCDPISGHTALYWYRQSLGQGLEFLIYFQGNSAPDKSGLPSDRFSAERTGGSVSTLTIQRTQQEDSAVYLCASSLVFSGGSSYNEQFFGPGTRLTVL.

This chain uses TRBV6-5 with TRBJ1-6, with no clear D. From germline, CDR1 is MNHEY and CDR2 SVGAGI. There are 16 residues in the CDR3. V gave up 0 bases and J gave up 0 bases, with 6 bases separating them. Written as DNA, the CDR3 is TGTGCCAGCAGTTACTCGCGGTACTCCTATAATTCACCCCTCCACTTT. As protein: CASSYSRYSYNSPLHF.

This sequence joins TRBV6-2 or TRBV6-3 and TRBJ2-7, with D hard to call. Germline V gene lookup returns CDR1 MNHEY and CDR2 SVGEGT. This CDR3 has 14 residues. V lost 0 bases and J 4 bases, leaving 10 bases between the germline ends. Here the CDR3 DNA reads TGTGCCAGCAGTTACTCGAGTGCTAGTTACGAGCAGTACTTC. Translating gives CASSYSSASYEQYF.

This chain connects TRBV7-2 to TRBJ2-7; TRBD1 is a possible D gene (5 bases). Germline assignment: CDR1 SGHTA and CDR2 FQGNSA. This CDR3 contains 13 residues. V was pared by 5 bases and J by 2 bases, with 10 bases between. Written as DNA, the CDR3 is TGTGCCAGCAGCCCAGGGCGAGCCTACGAGCAGTACTTC. It yields the protein CASSPGRAYEQYF. Full variable domain (rest looked up from reference TRBV7-2 and TRBJ2-7): GAGVSQSPSNKVTEKGKDVELRCDPISGHTALYWYRQSLGQGLEFLIYFQGNSAPDKSGLPSDRFSAERTGGSVSTLTIQRTQQEDSAVYLCASSPGRAYEQYFGPGTRLTVT.

This sequence joins TRBV28 and TRBJ2-7; D gene unclear. CDR1 and CDR2 from the germline V gene are MDHEN and SYDVKM. Trimming left V 3 bases short and J 7 bases short, with 7 bases between. The CDR3 spans 11 residues. CDR3 DNA: TGTGCCAGCAGTTTGAGGCGTGAGCAGTACTTC. It yields the protein CASSLRREQYF.

The chain recombines TRBV27 with TRBJ2-7, with D possibly being TRBD1 (6 bases). Trimming pared 6 bases from V and 5 bases from J, leaving 14 bases between. This CDR3 comprises 13 residues. The germline gives CDR1 MNHEY, CDR2 SMNVEV (reference sequence). The CDR3 DNA reads as TGTGCCAGCAGATCACAGGGTATCCACGAGCAGTACTTC. It translates to CASRSQGIHEQYF.

The chain recombines TRBV11-3 with TRBJ2-5; D perhaps matches TRBD2 (5 bases). Germline V CDR1 and CDR2: SGHNT, YENEEA. CDR3 length equals 16 residues. Trimming removed 1 base at V and 1 base at J, with 13 bases between. This CDR3 is CASSLGGHRVQETQYF. The CDR3 bases are TGTGCCAGCAGCTTAGGCGGGCACCGTGTCCAAGAGACCCAGTACTTC.

About this clone: The same CDR3 also results from other DNA sequences found in this sample. The chain has TRBV7-2 and TRBJ2-5, with 7 bases identical to TRBD2. In germline, CDR1 is SGHTA, CDR2 FQGNSA. This CDR3 has 14 amino acids. V shed 1 base, J shed 5 bases, and the junction held 4 bases outside the gene matches. The CDR3 DNA is TGTGCCAGCAGCTTAGGCGGGGGTGCGGAGACCCAGTACTTC. It encodes CASSLGGGAETQYF.

The V and J genes are TRBV2 and TRBJ2-7, with D possibly TRBD2 on 5 matching bases. V lost 4 bases to trimming and J lost 4 bases, with 8 bases between them. CDR3 length: 12 amino acids. Germline-derived CDR1 and CDR2 are SNHLY and FYNNEI. The CDR3 loop reads CASSAPGYEQYF. In nucleotides, the CDR3 is TGTGCCAGCAGTGCCCCGGGGTACGAGCAGTACTTC. The full variable domain, rest sourced from reference TRBV2 and TRBJ2-7, is EPEVTQTPSHQVTQMGQEVILRCVPISNHLYFYWYRQILGQKVEFLVSFYNNEISEKSEIFDDQFSVERPDGSNFTLKIRSTKLEDSAMYFCASSAPGYEQYFGPGTRLTVT.

This clone was detected a few times. V is TRBV19 and J is TRBJ1-4, with D uncertain. Germline V gene lookup returns CDR1 LNHDA and CDR2 SQIVND (reference sequence). Trimming removed 6 bases at V and 8 bases at J, with 16 bases between. The CDR3 has 14 residues. CDR3 DNA sequence: TGTGCCAGTAGCACCCGACGGGGAGAGGAAAAACTGTTTTTT. Amino acids: CASSTRRGEEKLFF.

The chain has TRBV5-6 and TRBJ1-2, with D possibly being TRBD1 (5 bases). V lost 0 bases to trimming and J lost 4 bases, with 16 bases between them. The CDR3 loop spans 16 amino acids. Germline CDR1 is SGHDT and CDR2 is YYEEEE. Here the CDR3 reads CASSLVFAGGGYGYTF. For the CDR3, the DNA is TGTGCCAGCAGCTTGGTTTTCGCGGGGGGAGGCTATGGCTACACCTTC.

This clone was picked up a small number of times. The chain is built from TRBV21-1 and TRBJ1-1. TRBV21-1 is tagged as a pseudogene. This CDR3 has 16 residues. CDR3 sequence (DNA): TGTGCCAGCAGCAAACGTCGGGGGGACTCTAACACTGAAGCTTTCTTT. It translates to CASSKRRGDSNTEAFF.

V is TRBV27 and J is TRBJ1-2; tentatively, D is TRBD1 (6 bases). Looked up from germline, CDR1 is MNHEY and CDR2 is SMNVEV (reference sequence). The CDR3 has 15 residues. Trimming removed 5 bases at V and 4 bases at J, with 17 bases between. The CDR3: CASSEQGFDAYGYTF. The CDR3 coding sequence is TGTGCCAGCAGTGAACAGGGATTTGATGCCTATGGCTACACCTTC.

The J gene is TRBJ1-2, the V gene TRBV6-5, with 7 bases that match TRBD1. The CDR3 has 14 residues. J lost 6 bases, V lost 5 bases, and 9 bases had no gene match. Germline loops: CDR1 MNHEY, CDR2 SVGAGI. The DNA for the CDR3 is TGTGCCAGCAGTAAGAAGGGGGCAATAAATGGCTACACCTTC. This translates into CASSKKGAINGYTF.

This chain links TRBV5-1 with TRBJ2-1; TRBD1 matches 8 bases. This CDR3 spans 15 amino acids. Trimming took 5 bases from V and 4 from J; bases not matched to a gene: 8. In germline, CDR1 is SGHRS, CDR2 YFSETQ. In DNA form, the CDR3 reads TGCGCCAGCAGACCACAGGGGGTGGGGTACAATGAGCAGTTCTTC. The encoded protein is CASRPQGVGYNEQFF.

The rearrangement links TRBV11-2 to TRBJ2-3, with TRBD1 as a possible D gene (6 bases). CDR1 and CDR2 (germline): SGHAT, FQNNGV. V lost 1 base and J lost 2, with 22 bases in between. The CDR3 covers 19 residues. In nucleotides, the CDR3 is TGTGCCAGCAGCTTAGTGGTGGACAGCCACCGCCATTTCACAGATACGCAGTATTTT. Amino acid sequence: CASSLVVDSHRHFTDTQYF.